The clone carrying this TCR beta chain has a handful of counts. CDR1 and CDR2 (germline): LNHDA, SQIVND (reference sequence). CDR3 size: 14 residues. V lost 3 bases and J lost 1, with 10 bases in between. Profiled with immunoSEQ multiplex PCR; TCRdb holds only in-frame clones, not every one. The sample includes 390,000 or so clones, about 93% of them seen just once. The record originates from a study of control samples from healthy donors and cancer patients. The rearrangement joins TRBV19 to TRBJ2-7, with D unclear. Sequenced material: PBMCs. This receptor was obtained from a middle-aged man with head and neck cancer. This chain's CDR3 is CASSIGPASYEQYF. In DNA, the CDR3 is TGTGCCAGTAGTATTGGTCCGGCTTCCTACGAGCAGTACTTC.